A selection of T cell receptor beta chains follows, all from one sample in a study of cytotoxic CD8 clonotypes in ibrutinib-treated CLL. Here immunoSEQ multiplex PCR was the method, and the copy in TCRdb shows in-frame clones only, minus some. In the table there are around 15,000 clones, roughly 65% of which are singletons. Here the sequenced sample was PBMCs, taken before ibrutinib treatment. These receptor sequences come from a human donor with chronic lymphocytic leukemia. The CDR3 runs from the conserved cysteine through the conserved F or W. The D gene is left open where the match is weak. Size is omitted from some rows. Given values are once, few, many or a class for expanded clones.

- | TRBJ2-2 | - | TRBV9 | TGTGCCAGCAGCGTAGCTTTGGGCGGAGGGGGCGGGGAGCTGTTTTTT | CASSVALGGGGGELFF
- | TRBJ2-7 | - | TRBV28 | TGTGCCAGCAGTTTAGCAGGGGCGGTGGGAGAGCAGTACTTC | CASSLAGAVGEQYF
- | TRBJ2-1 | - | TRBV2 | TGTGCCAGCAGACCGGGACTCTCAAATGAGCAGTTCTTC | CASRPGLSNEQFF
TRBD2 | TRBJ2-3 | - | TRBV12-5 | TGTGCTAGTGGTTTGGTAAGTAGCGGGGGCACAGATACGCAGTATTTT | CASGLVSSGGTDTQYF
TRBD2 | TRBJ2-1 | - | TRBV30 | TGTGCCTGGAGTTGGAGAAAGCGGGGCGGTGGGAATGAGCAGTTCTTC | CAWSWRKRGGGNEQFF
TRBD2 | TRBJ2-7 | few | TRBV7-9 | TGTGCCAGCCGTGAGGCGGGGGGGTACTCCTACGAGCAGTACTTC | CASREAGGYSYEQYF
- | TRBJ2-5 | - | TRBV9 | TGTGCCAGCAGCGTAGGGTTTGCGACAGCCCTTTCGGCCCAGTACTTC | CASSVGFATALSAQYF
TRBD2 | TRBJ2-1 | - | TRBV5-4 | TGTGCCAGCAGCTCCCAGCGGGGGGTCAATGAGCAGTTCTTC | CASSSQRGVNEQFF
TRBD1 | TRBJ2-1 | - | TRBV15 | TGTGCCACCAGCAGACTACCGGGACAGGGTGGCAATGAGCAGTTCTTC | CATSRLPGQGGNEQFF
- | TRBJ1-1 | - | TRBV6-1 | TGTGCCAGCAGGCTAGACAGTTGGAGTGAAGCTTTCTTT | CASRLDSWSEAFF
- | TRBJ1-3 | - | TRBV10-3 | TGTGCCATCAGTGAGTTATCGGGAGCTGGAAACACCATATATTTT | CAISELSGAGNTIYF
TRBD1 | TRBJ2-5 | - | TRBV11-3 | TGTGCCAGCAGCTTGACGGACAGGGGGCTCGGCGAGACCCAGTACTTC | CASSLTDRGLGETQYF
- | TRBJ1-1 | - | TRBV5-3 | TGTGCCAGAAGCATATCTCAGGTTGACACTGAAGCTTTCTTT | CARSISQVDTEAFF
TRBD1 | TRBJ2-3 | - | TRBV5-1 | TGCGCCAGCAGCTCCCCGGGACAGGCCACAGATACGCAGTATTTT | CASSSPGQATDTQYF
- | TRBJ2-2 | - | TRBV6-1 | TGTGCCAGCAGTTTGACGGGGGGCGTGTCCGGGGAGCTGTTTTTT | CASSLTGGVSGELFF
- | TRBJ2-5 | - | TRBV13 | TGTGCCAGCACGATGTCTTTAAAAGAGACCCAGTACTTC | CASTMSLKETQYF
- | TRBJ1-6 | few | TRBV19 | TGTGCCAGTAGTACCAACATAGGAGATTCACCCCTCCACTTT | CASSTNIGDSPLHF
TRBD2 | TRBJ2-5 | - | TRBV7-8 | TGTGCCAGCAGCTTAGCGGCTAGCGGGGTCATCCAACTACAAGAGACCCAGTACTTC | CASSLAASGVIQLQETQYF
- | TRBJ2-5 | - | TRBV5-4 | TGTGCCAGCAGCTTTCGGCAGGGCGGAGAGACCCAGTACTTC | CASSFRQGGETQYF
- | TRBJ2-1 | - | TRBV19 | TGTGCCAGTAGTGAACTCAGACCTCGTAGAGTGTCGTTCTTC | CASSELRPRRVSFF
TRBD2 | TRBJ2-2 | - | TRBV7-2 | TGTGCCAGCAGCTTGACTAGCGGGGGGGCCTTCGGCGGGGAGCTGTTTTTT | CASSLTSGGAFGGELFF
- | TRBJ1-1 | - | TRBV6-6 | TGTGCCAGCAGGTACTTGACAGGGAACACTGAAGCTTTCTTT | CASRYLTGNTEAFF
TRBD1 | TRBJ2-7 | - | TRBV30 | TGTGCCTGGAGTGTACGGACAGGACACGAGCAGTACTTC | CAWSVRTGHEQYF
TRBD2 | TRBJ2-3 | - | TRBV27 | TGTGCCAGCAGTCCCTTTTTGAGCGGGGGTCCAGATACGCAGTATTTT | CASSPFLSGGPDTQYF
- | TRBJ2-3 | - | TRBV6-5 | TGTGCCAGCAGTTATAATGGGGATATCACAGATACGCAGTATTTT | CASSYNGDITDTQYF
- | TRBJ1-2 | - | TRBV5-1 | TGCGCCAGCAGCTTGGGGCAGGGTCTTGGCTACACCTTC | CASSLGQGLGYTF
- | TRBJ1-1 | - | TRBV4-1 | TGCGCCAGCAGGGGAAGGACAATGAACACTGAAGCTTTCTTT | CASRGRTMNTEAFF
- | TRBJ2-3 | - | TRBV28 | TGTGCCAGCAGTCAACAGGGTTTCGGCAGAGATACGCAGTATTTT | CASSQQGFGRDTQYF
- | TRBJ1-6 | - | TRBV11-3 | TGTGCCAGCAGTAAAGCCGTTGAGTCACCCCTCCACTTT | CASSKAVESPLHF
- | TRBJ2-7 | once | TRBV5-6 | TGTGCCAGCAGCCTAGCATCGGAATTGGGGCAGTACTTC | CASSLASELGQYF
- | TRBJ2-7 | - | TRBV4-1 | TGCGCCAGCAGCCATCTCTCCTACGAGCAGTACTTC | CASSHLSYEQYF
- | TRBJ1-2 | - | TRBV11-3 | TGTGCCAGCAGCTTATCCTCTGGGACTAGGGAACGTGGCTACACCTTC | CASSLSSGTRERGYTF
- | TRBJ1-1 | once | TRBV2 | TGTGCCAGCAGTGGGGAACAGAAGAACACTGAAGCTTTCTTT | CASSGEQKNTEAFF
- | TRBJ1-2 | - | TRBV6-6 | TGTGCCAGCAGTACCCTCGGGACCGCTAACTATGGCTACACCTTC | CASSTLGTANYGYTF
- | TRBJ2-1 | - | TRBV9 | TGTGCCAGCAGCGTAGAGGTGAGCAGCTCCTACAATGAGCAGTTCTTC | CASSVEVSSSYNEQFF